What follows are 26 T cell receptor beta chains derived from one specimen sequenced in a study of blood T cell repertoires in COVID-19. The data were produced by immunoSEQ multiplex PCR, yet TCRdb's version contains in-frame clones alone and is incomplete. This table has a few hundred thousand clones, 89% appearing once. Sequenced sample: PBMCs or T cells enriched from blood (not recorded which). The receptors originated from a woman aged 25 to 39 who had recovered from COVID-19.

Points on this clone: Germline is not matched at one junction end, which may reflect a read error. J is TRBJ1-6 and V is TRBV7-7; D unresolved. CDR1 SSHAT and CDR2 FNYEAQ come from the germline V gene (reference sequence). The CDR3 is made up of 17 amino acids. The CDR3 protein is CASSFSHPISYNSPLHF. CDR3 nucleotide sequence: TGTGCTAGCAGCTTCAGTCACCCGATCTCCTATAATTCACCCCTCCACTTT. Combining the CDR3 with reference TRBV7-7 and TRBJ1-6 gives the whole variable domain GAGVSQSPRYKVTKRGQDVTLRCDPISSHATLYWYQQALGQGPEFLTYFNYEAQPDKSGLPSDRFSAERPEGSISTLTIQRTEQRDSAMYRCASSFSHPISYNSPLHFGNGTRLTVT.

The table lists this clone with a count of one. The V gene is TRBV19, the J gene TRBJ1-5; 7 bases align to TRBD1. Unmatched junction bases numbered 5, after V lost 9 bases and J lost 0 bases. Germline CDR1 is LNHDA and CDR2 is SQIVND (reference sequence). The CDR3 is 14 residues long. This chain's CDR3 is CASGTALSNQPQHF. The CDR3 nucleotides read TGTGCCAGCGGGACAGCCCTTAGCAATCAGCCCCAGCATTTT.

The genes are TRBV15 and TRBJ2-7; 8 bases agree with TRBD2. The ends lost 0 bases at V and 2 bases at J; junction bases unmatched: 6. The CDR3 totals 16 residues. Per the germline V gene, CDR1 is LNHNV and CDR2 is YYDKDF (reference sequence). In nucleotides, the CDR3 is TGTGCCACCAGCAGAGACACAGCGGGAGTACCCTACGAGCAGTACTTC. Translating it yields CATSRDTAGVPYEQYF.

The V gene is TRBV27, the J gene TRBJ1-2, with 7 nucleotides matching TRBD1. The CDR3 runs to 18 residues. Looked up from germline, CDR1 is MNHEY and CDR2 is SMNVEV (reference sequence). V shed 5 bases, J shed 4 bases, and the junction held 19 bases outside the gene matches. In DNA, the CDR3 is TGTGCCAGCAGTCCATCAAACCCGGGACAGAGAGGGGCCTATGGCTACACCTTC. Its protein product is CASSPSNPGQRGAYGYTF.

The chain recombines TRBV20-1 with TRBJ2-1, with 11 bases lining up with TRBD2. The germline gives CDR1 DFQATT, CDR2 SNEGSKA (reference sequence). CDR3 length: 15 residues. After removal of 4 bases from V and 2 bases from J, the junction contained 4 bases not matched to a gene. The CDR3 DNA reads TGCAGTGCTATTGATAGCGGGAGGGCCTACAATGAGCAGTTCTTC. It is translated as CSAIDSGRAYNEQFF.

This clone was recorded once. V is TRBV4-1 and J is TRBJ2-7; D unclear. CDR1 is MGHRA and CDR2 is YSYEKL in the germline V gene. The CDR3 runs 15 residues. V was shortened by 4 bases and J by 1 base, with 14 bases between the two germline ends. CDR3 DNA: TGCGCCAGCAGCCTCCAACAGACACCATCCTACGAGCAGTACTTC. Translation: CASSLQQTPSYEQYF.

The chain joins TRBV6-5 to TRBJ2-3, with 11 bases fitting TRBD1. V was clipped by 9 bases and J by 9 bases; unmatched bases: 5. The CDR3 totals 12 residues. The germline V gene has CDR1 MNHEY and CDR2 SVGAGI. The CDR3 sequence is CASGQGARTQYF. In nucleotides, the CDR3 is TGTGCCAGTGGACAGGGGGCGAGGACGCAGTATTTT.

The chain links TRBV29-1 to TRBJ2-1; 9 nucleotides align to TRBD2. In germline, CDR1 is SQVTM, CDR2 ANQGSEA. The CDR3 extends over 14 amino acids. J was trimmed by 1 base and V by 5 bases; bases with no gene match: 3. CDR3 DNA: TGCAGCGTTTCTAGCGGGATATCCTACAATGAGCAGTTCTTC. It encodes CSVSSGISYNEQFF.

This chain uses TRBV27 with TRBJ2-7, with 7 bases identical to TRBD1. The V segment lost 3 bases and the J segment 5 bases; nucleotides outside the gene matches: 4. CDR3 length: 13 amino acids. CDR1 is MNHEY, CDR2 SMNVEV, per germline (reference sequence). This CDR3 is CASSFGQVHEQYF. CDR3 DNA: TGTGCCAGCAGTTTCGGACAGGTGCACGAGCAGTACTTC.

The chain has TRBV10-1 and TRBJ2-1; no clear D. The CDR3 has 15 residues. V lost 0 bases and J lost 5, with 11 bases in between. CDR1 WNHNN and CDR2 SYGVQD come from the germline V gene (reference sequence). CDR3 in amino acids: CASSESGGLNNEQFF. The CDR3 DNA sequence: TGCGCCAGCAGTGAGTCGGGTGGGCTTAACAATGAGCAGTTCTTC.

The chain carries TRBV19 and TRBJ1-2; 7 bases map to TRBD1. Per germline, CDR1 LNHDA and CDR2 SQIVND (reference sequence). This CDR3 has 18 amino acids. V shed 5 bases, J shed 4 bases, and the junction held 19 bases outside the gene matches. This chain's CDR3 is CASSLSSITTGAGYGYTF. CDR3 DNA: TGTGCCAGTAGTTTATCCTCCATCACTACAGGGGCCGGCTATGGCTACACCTTC.

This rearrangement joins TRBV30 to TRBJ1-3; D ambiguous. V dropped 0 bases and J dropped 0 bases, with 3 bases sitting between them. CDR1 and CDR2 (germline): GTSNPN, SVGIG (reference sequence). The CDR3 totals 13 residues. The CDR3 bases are TGTGCCTGGAGTGTATACTCTGGAAACACCATATATTTT. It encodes CAWSVYSGNTIYF. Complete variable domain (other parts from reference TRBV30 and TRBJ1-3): SQTIHQWPATLVQPVGSPLSLECTVEGTSNPNLYWYRQAAGRGLQLLFYSVGIGQISSEVPQNLSASRPQDRQFILSSKKLLLSDSGFYLCAWSVYSGNTIYFGEGSWLTVV.

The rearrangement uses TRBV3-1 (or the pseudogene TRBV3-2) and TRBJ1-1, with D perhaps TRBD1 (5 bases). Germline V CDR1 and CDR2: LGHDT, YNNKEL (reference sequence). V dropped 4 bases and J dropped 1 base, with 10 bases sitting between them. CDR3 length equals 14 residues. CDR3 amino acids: CASSPSGQNTEAFF. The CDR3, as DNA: TGTGCCAGCAGCCCTTCCGGACAGAACACTGAAGCTTTCTTT.

CDR3 region: CAPQAEAFF. The CDR3 nucleotides are TGTGCCCCACAGGCTGAAGCTTTCTTT. This sequence joins TRBV3-1 (or the pseudogene TRBV3-2) and TRBJ1-1; D may be TRBD1 (5 bases). Germline V gene lookup returns CDR1 LGHDT and CDR2 YNNKEL (reference sequence). V was clipped by 11 bases and J by 6 bases, with 7 bases between them. The CDR3 has 9 residues.

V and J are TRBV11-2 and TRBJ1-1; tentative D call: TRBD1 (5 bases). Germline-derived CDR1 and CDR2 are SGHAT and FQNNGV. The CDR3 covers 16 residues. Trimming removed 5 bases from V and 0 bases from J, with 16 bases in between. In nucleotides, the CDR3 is TGTGCCAGCAGCCCGCGACAGATTAACATGAACACTGAAGCTTTCTTT. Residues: CASSPRQINMNTEAFF.

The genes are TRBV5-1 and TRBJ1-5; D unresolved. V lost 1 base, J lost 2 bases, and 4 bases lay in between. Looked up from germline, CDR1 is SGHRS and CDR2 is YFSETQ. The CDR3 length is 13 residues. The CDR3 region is CASSLSGNQPQHF. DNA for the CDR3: TGCGCCAGCAGCTTGTCCGGCAATCAGCCCCAGCATTTT.

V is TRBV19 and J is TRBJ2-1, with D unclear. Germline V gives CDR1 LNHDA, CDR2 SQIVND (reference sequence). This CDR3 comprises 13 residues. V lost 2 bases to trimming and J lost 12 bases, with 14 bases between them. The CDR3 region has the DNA TGTGCCAGTAGTATAAACGAGTTTGTCGGGCAGTTCTTC. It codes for CASSINEFVGQFF.

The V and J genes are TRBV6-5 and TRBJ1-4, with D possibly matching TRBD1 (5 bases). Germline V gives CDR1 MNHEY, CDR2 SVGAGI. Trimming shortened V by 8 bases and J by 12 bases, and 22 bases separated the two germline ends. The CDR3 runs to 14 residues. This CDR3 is CASGAGRDYEQLFF. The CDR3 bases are TGTGCCAGCGGAGCGGGACGGGACTACGAGCAACTGTTTTTT.

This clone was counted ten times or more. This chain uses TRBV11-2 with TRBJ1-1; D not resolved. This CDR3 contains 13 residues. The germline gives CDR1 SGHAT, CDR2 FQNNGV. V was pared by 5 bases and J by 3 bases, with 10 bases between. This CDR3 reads CASSPSGYTEAFF. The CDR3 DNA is TGTGCCAGCAGCCCGTCGGGTTACACTGAAGCTTTCTTT.

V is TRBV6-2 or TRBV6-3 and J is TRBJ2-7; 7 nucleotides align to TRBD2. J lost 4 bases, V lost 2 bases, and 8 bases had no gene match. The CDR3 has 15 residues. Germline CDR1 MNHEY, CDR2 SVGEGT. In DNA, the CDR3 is TGTGCCAGCAGTTACGGGCGGGAGATGCGGTACGAGCAGTACTTC. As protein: CASSYGREMRYEQYF.

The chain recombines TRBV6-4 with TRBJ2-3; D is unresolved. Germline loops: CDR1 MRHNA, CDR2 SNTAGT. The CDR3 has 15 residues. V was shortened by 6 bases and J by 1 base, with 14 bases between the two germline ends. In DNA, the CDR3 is TGTGCCAGCAGCCTCCGTCCTCAGGGCACAGATACGCAGTATTTT. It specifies CASSLRPQGTDTQYF.

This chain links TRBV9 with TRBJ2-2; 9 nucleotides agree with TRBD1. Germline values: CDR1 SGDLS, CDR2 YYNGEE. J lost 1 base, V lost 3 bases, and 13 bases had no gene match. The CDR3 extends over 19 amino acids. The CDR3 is CASSGRTGDTRWNTGELFF. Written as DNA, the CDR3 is TGTGCCAGCAGCGGACGGACAGGGGATACGAGATGGAACACCGGGGAGCTGTTTTTT.

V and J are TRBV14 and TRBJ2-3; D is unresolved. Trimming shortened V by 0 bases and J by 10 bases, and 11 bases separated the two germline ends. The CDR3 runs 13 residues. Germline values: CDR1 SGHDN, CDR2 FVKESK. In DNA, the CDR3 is TGTGCCAGCAGCCAAGATAGGCGGTCCGCGCAGTATTTT. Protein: CASSQDRRSAQYF.

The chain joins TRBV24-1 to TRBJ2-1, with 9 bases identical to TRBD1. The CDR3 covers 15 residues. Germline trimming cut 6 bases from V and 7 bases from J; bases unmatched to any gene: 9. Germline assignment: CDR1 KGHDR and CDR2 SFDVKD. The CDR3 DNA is TGTGCCACCAGTTCCCAGGACAGGGGAGGGAATGAGCAGTTCTTC. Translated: CATSSQDRGGNEQFF.

CDR3 sequence (DNA): TGTGCCTGGGGGAGGATCGGGGAGCTGTTTTTT. It encodes CAWGRIGELFF. The chain is built from TRBV30 and TRBJ2-2, with a possible D match to TRBD2 (6 bases). Germline lookup yields CDR1 GTSNPN and CDR2 SVGIG (reference sequence). The CDR3 runs to 11 residues. V lost 5 bases, J lost 7 bases, and 8 bases lay in between.

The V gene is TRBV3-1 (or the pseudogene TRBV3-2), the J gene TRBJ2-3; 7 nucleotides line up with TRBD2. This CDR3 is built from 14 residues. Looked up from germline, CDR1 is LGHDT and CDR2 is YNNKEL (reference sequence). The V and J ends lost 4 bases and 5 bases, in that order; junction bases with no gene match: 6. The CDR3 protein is CASSPGLAEDTQYF. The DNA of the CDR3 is TGTGCCAGCAGCCCCGGGCTAGCGGAAGATACGCAGTATTTT.